The source of this T cell receptor (beta chain) is a study of T cells in Graves' hyperthyroidism and ophthalmopathy. Study-level findings and limits: From stable hyperthyroidism, ophthalmopathy was separated by a 13 V-J model. Most thyroid clonotypes that were expanded above 0.001 also turned up in blood.

For this clonotype: Antigen: not known.

RNA transcripts served as the template for amplifying TCR beta CDR3 regions. In the first-round RT-PCR of the TCR CDR3, the HTBI primer set was used. TCRdb re-analysed the multiplex PCR reads in MiXCR, keeping a single row per CDR3 protein. The sample has approximately 600,000 distinct CDR3 sequences; approximately 15% are singletons. The study included ophthalmopathy patients with Clinical Activity Score at least 3, NOSPECS grade at least 4 and duration under 3 months. Diagnosis rested on symptoms, serum thyroxine and TRAb, thyroid ultrasound, and orbital computed tomography. Between the trimmed V and J ends, which lost 3 bases and 4 bases, there was a span of 16 bases. Per the germline V gene, CDR1 is MGHRA and CDR2 is YSYEKL. The CDR3 covers 15 residues.

The rearrangement links TRBV4-1 to TRBJ2-7; D unclear. The TCR sequence derives from a woman aged 18 to 35 with Graves' ophthalmopathy. The material sequenced was blood. The CDR3, as DNA: TGCGCCAGCAGCCAGGGCTTTTCAAAGCTTTACGAGCAGTACTTC. Its protein is CASSQGFSKLYEQYF.